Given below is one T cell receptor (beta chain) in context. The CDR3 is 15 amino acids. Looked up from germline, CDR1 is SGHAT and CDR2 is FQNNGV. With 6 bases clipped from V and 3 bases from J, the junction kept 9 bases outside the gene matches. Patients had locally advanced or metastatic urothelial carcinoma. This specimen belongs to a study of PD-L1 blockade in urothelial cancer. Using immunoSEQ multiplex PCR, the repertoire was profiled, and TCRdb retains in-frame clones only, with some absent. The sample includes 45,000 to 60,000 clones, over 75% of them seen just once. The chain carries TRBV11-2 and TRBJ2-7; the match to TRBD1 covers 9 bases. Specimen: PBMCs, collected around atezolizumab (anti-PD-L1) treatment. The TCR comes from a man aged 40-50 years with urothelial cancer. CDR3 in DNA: TGTGCCAGCAGTCTACTCCCGGGACAGGGCTACGAGCAGTACTTC. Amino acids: CASSLLPGQGYEQYF.